The source of this T cell receptor beta chain is a study of CD8 T cells in Susac syndrome. CDR1 SEHNR and CDR2 FQNEAQ come from the germline V gene (reference sequence). Trimming cost V 2 bases and J 4 bases, with 18 bases left between them. The CDR3 length is 17 residues. When the RNA was reverse transcribed, random hexamers were used with an input of 0.5 to 1 ug. The CDR3 of TCR beta was amplified by immunoSEQ multiplex PCR across 54 Vbeta and 13 Jbeta. TCRdb re-called the immunoSEQ multiplex PCR reads with MiXCR, one entry per CDR3 protein. The data hold 250,000 to 300,000 distinct CDR3 sequences, with roughly 85% observed a single time. Negative isolation was used for CD8+ and CD4+ T cells, and FACS enrichment was applied to TEMRA cells.

This sequence joins TRBV7-9 and TRBJ2-1; D perhaps matches TRBD2 (6 bases). This TCR was recovered from a human donor with multiple sclerosis. The sequencing sample was made of CD8+ T cells from PBMCs. The CDR3 DNA follows: TGTGCCAGCAGCTTAAAAACGGGAGAGGGGCTATACAATGAGCAGTTCTTC. This gives the protein CASSLKTGEGLYNEQFF.